This T cell receptor beta chain emerged from a study of cytomegalovirus exposure and HLA in healthy donors (dated by TCRdb to the late 2010s). A note on the overall study: In an earlier analysis of some 610 of the donors, 250 to 300 Gb of sequence data and 117 million unique TCR beta sequences from about 180 million T cells were reported. To study patterns of TCR occurrence, a later analysis re-analyzed previously published TCR beta repertoires from 650 to 750 donors and added high-resolution HLA genotyping. Four or five DR-DQ haplotypes were handled as single units for association and clustering, since linkage in the cohort was strong. In a later genetic analysis, genome-wide SNP genotypes for about 65% of the 666 donors were used, and that subset was treated as a discovery cohort. Every repertoire in the discovery cohort had been generated on one and the same sequencing platform. In the later analysis, no new phenotypic data were used to find candidate immune exposures; instead, reliance was placed on TCR beta sequences and their occurrence across donors. The number of typed donors differed by locus: roughly 620-630 for A, B, C, DRB1 and DQB1; some 540 for DQA1; approximately 600 for DPA1; and 400 to 480 for DPB1. The study used immunosequencing to profile the T cell repertoires of more than 650 subjects and linked those repertoires to cytomegalovirus serostatus. Among the roughly 430 genotyped donors, approximately 77% belonged to the genetic ancestry cluster associated with self-reported Caucasian donors. Both class I and class II loci were covered by HLA typing, at four-digit resolution. To predict cytomegalovirus infection status, the study brought together high-throughput TCR immunosequencing, statistical association of individual TCRs with disease status, and machine learning. On average, roughly 250,000 unique TCR beta nucleotide sequences were sequenced per donor among about 400 genotyped donors of the cohort, with 15% to 20% of those sequences being non-productive. An early release that covered around 590 HLA-typed donors contained 300 to 350 gigabases of sequencing data and 85 million to 100 million unique TCR sequences. The study aimed to test whether signatures of past pathogen exposure could be identified by cataloging public T cell receptors. Besides the first cohort of roughly 700 subjects, a separate validation cohort made up of some 110 different subjects was used. An earlier analysis of several hundred of the donors applied high-throughput TCR beta sequencing to assess whether each TCR beta V gene segment acted as functional or pseudogenic. Donor age, sex, ethnicity and CMV serostatus were compiled alongside the repertoire data.

About this clone itself: Its target antigen remains unknown. Other DNA sequences within the sample encode an identical CDR3.

Study-wide findings and limitations: Because HLA typing was missing for some donors at each locus, association tests included only the typed subset. In both the original and validation cohorts, the classifier was reported to diagnose cytomegalovirus status with high specificity and sensitivity. A few of the identified cytomegalovirus-associated TCR beta chains were confirmed in vitro to be specific for cytomegalovirus antigens. The authors suggested that the approach could potentially be extended to other disease states and immunological phenotypes. Some IMGT-functional V segments, including TRBV6-2 and TRBV6-3, could not be told apart with the 87-base-pair reads, so those segments were excluded. A later analysis found that TCR association rates varied across HLA loci, with DRB1 alleles showing the most associated TCRs and HLA-C alleles the fewest. An earlier analysis of 450 to 750 of the donors showed that most TCR beta V segments appeared in productive rearrangements either about 87% or about 30% of the time, which broadly matched IMGT annotations. In a later genetic analysis, fewer N-insertions in productive TCRs were reported among donors in an Asian-associated ancestry cluster than the approximately 710-donor mean. According to a later analysis, parvovirus B19, influenza, CMV and Epstein-Barr virus appeared linked to several top co-occurrence clusters. Most TCR sequences were observed very rarely across donors, whereas some public TCRs were present in many individuals. The study listed over 150 TCR beta chains as associated with cytomegalovirus. Only TCR beta chains were sequenced in this cohort, and the absence of alpha or paired-chain data limited detectable features. In a later analysis, most CMV-associated TCR beta chains were found to appear HLA-restricted, with HLA associations seemingly driven largely by CMV exposure. The earlier analysis of almost 600 of the donors excluded 15 to 20 rarely observed V segments, including chromosome 9 orphons, because counts were too low. In a later genetic analysis, a missense DCLRE1C variant was associated with V-gene and J-gene trimming of TCR beta chains, and the association was replicated in an independent cohort. A cluster of highly shared sequence variants was judged likely to be a technical artifact of the sequencing pipeline. A later analysis found that HLA-associated TCR beta chains were more clonally expanded and had lower generation probabilities than equally common non-associated chains. Correlated functional status among segregating V segments might reflect linkage disequilibrium, but an unknown experimental factor could not be ruled out. Presence/absence analyses assumed roughly uniform sequencing depth across donors, an assumption that may not hold. The only immune exposure information available for the cohort was CMV serostatus. When HLA alleles, especially DR and DQ, strongly co-occurred, attributing TCR associations to individual alleles was difficult. A further reported finding was that TCR beta sequences accurately predicted the HLA-A and HLA-B alleles for most subjects in the first cohort. In a later analysis, some 18,000 TCR beta sequences were associated with specific HLA alleles at a false discovery rate of 0.05.

The cohort comprised 550 to 700 healthy bone marrow donors. All cohort members were sampled while nominally healthy, although unrecorded immune exposures were likely present. The donor was CMV seropositive and belonged to the group of 270 or so seropositive cohort members. Each donor provided a peripheral blood sample, and peripheral blood mononuclear cells were used for TCR beta sequencing. The Qiagen DNeasy Blood Extraction Kit was used to extract genomic DNA from the blood cell samples. Libraries came from the immunoSEQ multiplex PCR assay. A mixture of 60 forward primers for TCR Vbeta segments and 13 reverse primers for TCR Jbeta segments was used in the multiplex PCR. The CDR3 region of rearranged TCR beta genes was amplified from genomic DNA with a multiplex PCR assay. The Illumina HiSeq System was used to sequence the amplified TCR beta libraries as 87-base-pair reads. For the original study's pipeline: A later analysis tallied some 79 million unique TCR beta chains across the 650 to 750 repertoires, and around 12 million of those chains were shared by two or more donors. To remove PCR and sequencing errors, raw reads were error-corrected and collapsed into unique sequences using a nearest-neighbor algorithm that merged closely related sequences. Alignment of CDR3 sequences to IMGT reference sequences was used to assign V, D and J gene segments. For a sequence to be retained, a match of at least six nucleotides was required to both a V gene segment and a J gene segment. A rearrangement counted as productive if the CDR3 had no stop codons and remained in frame with V and J, and every other rearrangement counted as non-productive. Following IMGT convention, CDR3 was defined as the stretch from the second conserved V-encoded cysteine up to the conserved J-encoded phenylalanine. The earlier analysis of roughly 590 of the donors excluded any sequence lacking an unambiguous match to a single V gene segment. An earlier analysis of several hundred of the donors classified V segments as functional when productive rearrangements were above 56.7% and as segregating when the standard deviation between donors was above 5%. A statistical classification framework was built for diagnosing cytomegalovirus status from the catalog of TCR beta chain sequences. A later analysis assigned V and J genes by comparing TCR nucleotide sequences with IMGT/GENE-DB human TR gene sequences. The TCRdist pipeline was used in a later analysis to assign CDR3 sequences and most-parsimonious VDJ recombination scenarios. In a later analysis, every TCR beta chain was defined by the combination of its CDR3 amino acid sequence and its V-gene family, and reads without a unique V-gene family were dropped. To address suspected cross-contamination and a sequencing artifact, a later analysis removed under 600 highly shared, low-generation-probability nucleotide sequences. For each public chain, a later analysis derived a clonal expansion index from normalized ranks of inferred template counts within each repertoire. A later analysis computed generation probabilities with a VDJ recombination model fitted to out-of-frame rearrangements, and checked the results against IGoR. In a later analysis, hypergeometric tests were used to score TCR-TCR, TCR-HLA and TCR-CMV co-occurrence, with a repertoire-size bias correction applied to TCR pairs. False discovery rates were estimated in a later analysis by permuting HLA or CMV assignments 20 times. A later analysis grouped co-occurring TCRs with DBSCAN, adding TCRdist sequence similarity when clustering within HLA-allele-positive subsets. Co-occurrence clustering excluded repertoires with fewer than 30,000 or more than 120,000 public chains, plus five with anomalous nucleotide sharing. What TCRdb holds here is the immuneACCESS table cut down to in-frame rearrangements. Part of the clones is not present; checked against another copy, under half of the missing clones reflect an unresolved V gene, and the others are unexplained. V and J calls and clone size are given by that table; D and trimming were obtained from the DNA. This sample's table contains 45,000 to 55,000 clones. The ten largest clones represent around 10% of the sample.

Trimming at the junction amounts to 9 bases on V and 4 bases on J, and the germline ends lie 19 bases apart. The CDR3 spans 15 residues, from the cysteine through the phenylalanine. The kept DNA is CDR3 alone, 45 bases in frame from the first base. The germline V gene supplies CDR1 LGHNA and CDR2 YNFKEQ. The sequence derives from a woman in her 50s in good health and CMV-seropositive. The specimen was PBMCs. The chain joins TRBV4-2 to TRBJ1-5; TRBD1 is a weak D gene call, 6 bases matching. The DNA sequence reads TGTGCCAGTAGCGGGGGCGGGGGTAGTAATCAGCCCCAGCATTTT. Translation gives CASSGGGGSNQPQHF.